This T cell receptor (beta chain) stems from a study of T cells in Graves' hyperthyroidism and ophthalmopathy. RNA transcripts served as the template for amplifying TCR beta CDR3 regions. An initial round of RT-PCR targeting the TCR CDR3 relied on the HTBI primer set. TCRdb processed the multiplex PCR reads anew with MiXCR; each CDR3 protein has one entry. The sample consists of roughly 420,000 distinct CDR3 sequences, 15% to 19% of them appearing once. From germline, CDR1 is MGHRA and CDR2 YSYEKL. With V trimmed by 2 bases and J by 1 base, 7 bases remained unmatched. The CDR3 totals 17 residues. Sequencing used blood. The receptor's source is a woman under 30 with Graves' hyperthyroidism. The chain uses TRBV4-1 and TRBJ1-1; TRBD1 agrees at 10 bases. The CDR3 bases are TGCGCCAGCAGCCAACCGGGACAGGGGCGGCGGAACACTGAAGCTTTCTTT. This sequence encodes CASSQPGQGRRNTEAFF.